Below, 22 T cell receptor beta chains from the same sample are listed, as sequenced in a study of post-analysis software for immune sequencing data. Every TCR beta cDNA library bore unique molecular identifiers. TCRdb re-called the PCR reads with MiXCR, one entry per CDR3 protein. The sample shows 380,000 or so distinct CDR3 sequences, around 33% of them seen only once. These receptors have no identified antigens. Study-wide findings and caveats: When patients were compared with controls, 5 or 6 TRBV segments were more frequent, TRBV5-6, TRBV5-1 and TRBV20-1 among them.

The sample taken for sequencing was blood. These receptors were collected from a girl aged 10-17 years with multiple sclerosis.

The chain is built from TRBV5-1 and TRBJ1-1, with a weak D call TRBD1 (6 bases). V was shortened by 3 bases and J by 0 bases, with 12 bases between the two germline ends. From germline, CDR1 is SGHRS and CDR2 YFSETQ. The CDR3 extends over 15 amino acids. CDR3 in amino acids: CASSSEGGMNTEAFF. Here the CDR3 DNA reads TGCGCCAGCAGCTCCGAGGGGGGTATGAACACTGAAGCTTTCTTT. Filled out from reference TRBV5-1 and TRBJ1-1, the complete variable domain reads KAGVTQTPRYLIKTRGQQVTLSCSPISGHRSVSWYQQTPGQGLQFLFEYFSETQRNKGNFPGRFSGRQFSNSRSEMNVSTLELGDSALYLCASSSEGGMNTEAFFGQGTRLTVV.

In DNA, the CDR3 is TGTGCCAGCAGTGAAGCAGGCAGGGGGTCCTACGAGCAGTACTTC. Translated, it gives CASSEAGRGSYEQYF. V is TRBV6-1 and J is TRBJ2-7, with 7 positions matching TRBD1. CDR3 length: 15 amino acids. Germline CDR1 MNHNS, CDR2 SASEGT. V dropped 0 bases and J dropped 1; count of bases not matched to a gene: 3.

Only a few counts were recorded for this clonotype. This CDR3 is CASSPGRANEQFF. The CDR3 nucleotides are TGTGCCAGCAGCCCCGGAAGGGCGAATGAGCAGTTCTTC. The genes are TRBV6-5 and TRBJ2-1; no definite D call. This CDR3 has 13 amino acids. CDR1 is MNHEY and CDR2 is SVGAGI in the germline V gene. V dropped 6 bases and J dropped 7 bases, with 13 bases sitting between them.

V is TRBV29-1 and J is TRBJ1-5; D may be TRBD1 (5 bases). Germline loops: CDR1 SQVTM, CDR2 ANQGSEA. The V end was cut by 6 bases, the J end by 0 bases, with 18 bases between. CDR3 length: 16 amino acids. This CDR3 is CSVADGAGHSNQPQHF. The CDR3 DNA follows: TGCAGCGTCGCCGATGGGGCAGGGCATAGCAATCAGCCCCAGCATTTT.

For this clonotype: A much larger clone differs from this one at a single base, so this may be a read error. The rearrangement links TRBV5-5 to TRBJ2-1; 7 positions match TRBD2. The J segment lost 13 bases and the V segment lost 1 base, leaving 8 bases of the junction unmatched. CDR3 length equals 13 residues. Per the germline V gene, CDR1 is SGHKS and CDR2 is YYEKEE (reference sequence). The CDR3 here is CASSLNGGETQFF. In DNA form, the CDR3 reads TGTGCCAGCAGCTTGAATGGGGGGGAGACCCAGTTCTTC.

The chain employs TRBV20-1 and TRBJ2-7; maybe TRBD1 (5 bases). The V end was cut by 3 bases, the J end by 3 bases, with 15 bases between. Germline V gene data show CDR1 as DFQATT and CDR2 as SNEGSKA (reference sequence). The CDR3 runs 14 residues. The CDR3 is CSARVPTANYEQYF. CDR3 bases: TGCAGTGCTAGGGTCCCGACAGCTAACTACGAGCAGTACTTC.

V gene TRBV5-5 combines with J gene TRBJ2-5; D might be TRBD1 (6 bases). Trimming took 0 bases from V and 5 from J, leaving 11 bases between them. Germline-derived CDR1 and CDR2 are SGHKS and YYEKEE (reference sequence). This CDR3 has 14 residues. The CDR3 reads CASSLAGTMETQYF. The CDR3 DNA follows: TGTGCCAGCAGCTTGGCCGGGACAATGGAGACCCAGTACTTC.

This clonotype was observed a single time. The CDR3 sequence: CASSLTGPGTDTQYF. In DNA, the CDR3 is TGTGCCAGCTCTTTGACAGGCCCCGGCACAGATACGCAGTATTTT. The gene calls are TRBV18 and TRBJ2-3; tentatively, D is TRBD1 (6 bases). The germline V gene encodes CDR1 KGHSH and CDR2 LQKENI. The V end was cut by 6 bases, the J end by 1 base, with 14 bases between. The CDR3 has 15 residues.

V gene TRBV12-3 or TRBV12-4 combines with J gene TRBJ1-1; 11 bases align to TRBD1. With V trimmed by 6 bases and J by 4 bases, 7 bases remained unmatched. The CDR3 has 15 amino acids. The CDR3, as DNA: TGTGCCAGCAGGCGGGACAGGGGGTCAGCCACTGAAGCTTTCTTT. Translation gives CASRRDRGSATEAFF.

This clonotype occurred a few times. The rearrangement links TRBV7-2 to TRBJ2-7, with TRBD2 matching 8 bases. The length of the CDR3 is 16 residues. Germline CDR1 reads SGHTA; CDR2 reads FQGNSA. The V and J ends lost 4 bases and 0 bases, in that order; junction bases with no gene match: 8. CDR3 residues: CASSSAIGTSSYEQYF. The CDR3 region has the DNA TGTGCCAGCAGCTCTGCTATCGGGACTAGCTCCTACGAGCAGTACTTC.

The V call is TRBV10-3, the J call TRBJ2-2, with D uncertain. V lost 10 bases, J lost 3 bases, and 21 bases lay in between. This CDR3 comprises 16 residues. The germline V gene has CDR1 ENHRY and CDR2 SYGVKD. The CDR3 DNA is TGTGCCACCTCGACCCGGCAGGCTAGGGACACCGGGGAGCTGTTTTTT. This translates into CATSTRQARDTGELFF.

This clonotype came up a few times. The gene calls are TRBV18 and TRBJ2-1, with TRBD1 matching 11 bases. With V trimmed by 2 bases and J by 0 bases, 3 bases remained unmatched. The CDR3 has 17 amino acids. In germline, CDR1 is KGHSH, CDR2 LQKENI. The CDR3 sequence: CASSPLGQGVSYNEQFF. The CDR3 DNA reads TGTGCCAGCTCACCATTGGGACAGGGGGTCTCCTACAATGAGCAGTTCTTC.

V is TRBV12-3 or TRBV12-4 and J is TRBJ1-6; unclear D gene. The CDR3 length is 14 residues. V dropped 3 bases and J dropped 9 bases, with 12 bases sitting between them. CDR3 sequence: CASSLEGGLSPLHF. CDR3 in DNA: TGTGCCAGCAGTTTGGAAGGAGGGCTTTCACCCCTCCACTTT.

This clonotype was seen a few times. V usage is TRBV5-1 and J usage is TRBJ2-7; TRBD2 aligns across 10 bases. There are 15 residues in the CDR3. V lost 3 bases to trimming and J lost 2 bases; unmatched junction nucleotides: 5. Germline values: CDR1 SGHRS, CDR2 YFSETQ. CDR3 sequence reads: CASSSYSGGPYEQYF. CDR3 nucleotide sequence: TGCGCCAGCAGCTCATATAGCGGGGGGCCCTACGAGCAGTACTTC.

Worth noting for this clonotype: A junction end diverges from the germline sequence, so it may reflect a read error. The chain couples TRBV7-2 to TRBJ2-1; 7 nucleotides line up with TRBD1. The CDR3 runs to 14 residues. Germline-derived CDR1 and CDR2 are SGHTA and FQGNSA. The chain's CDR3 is CAGSIGTAINEQFF. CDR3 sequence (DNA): TGTGCCGGCAGCATCGGGACAGCCATCAATGAGCAGTTCTTC.

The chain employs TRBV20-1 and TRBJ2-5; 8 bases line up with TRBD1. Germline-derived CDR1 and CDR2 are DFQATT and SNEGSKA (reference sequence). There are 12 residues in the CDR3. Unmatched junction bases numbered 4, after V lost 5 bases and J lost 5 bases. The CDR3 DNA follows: TGCAGTGCTGGACAGGGCGGGGAGACCCAGTACTTC. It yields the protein CSAGQGGETQYF.

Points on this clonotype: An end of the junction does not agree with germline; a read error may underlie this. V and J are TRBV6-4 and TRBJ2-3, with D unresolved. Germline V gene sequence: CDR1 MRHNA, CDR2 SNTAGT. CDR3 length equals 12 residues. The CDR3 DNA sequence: TGTGCCGGCAGTGACTCGAGGGATACGCAGTATTTT. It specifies CAGSDSRDTQYF.

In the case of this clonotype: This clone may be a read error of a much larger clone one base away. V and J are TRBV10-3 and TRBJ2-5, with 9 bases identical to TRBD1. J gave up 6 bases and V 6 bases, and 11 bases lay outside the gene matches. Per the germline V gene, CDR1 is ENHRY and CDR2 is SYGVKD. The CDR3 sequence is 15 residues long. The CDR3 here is CAISDGQGNWKTQYF. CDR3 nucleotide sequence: TGTGCCATCAGCGACGGACAGGGGAATTGGAAGACCCAGTACTTC.

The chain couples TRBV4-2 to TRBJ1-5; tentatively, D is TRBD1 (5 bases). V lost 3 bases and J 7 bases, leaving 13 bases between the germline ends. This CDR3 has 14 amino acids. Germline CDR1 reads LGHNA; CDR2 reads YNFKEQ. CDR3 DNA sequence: TGTGCCAGCAGCCACGGACAAGTAGGACAGCCCCAGCATTTT. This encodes CASSHGQVGQPQHF.

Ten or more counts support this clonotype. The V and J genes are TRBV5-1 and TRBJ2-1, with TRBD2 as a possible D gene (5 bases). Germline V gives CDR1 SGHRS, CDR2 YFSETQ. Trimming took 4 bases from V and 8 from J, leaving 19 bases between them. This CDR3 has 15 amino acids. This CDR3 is CASSRGRYSWDEQFF. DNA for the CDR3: TGCGCCAGCAGCCGGGGTCGGTACTCCTGGGATGAGCAGTTCTTC.

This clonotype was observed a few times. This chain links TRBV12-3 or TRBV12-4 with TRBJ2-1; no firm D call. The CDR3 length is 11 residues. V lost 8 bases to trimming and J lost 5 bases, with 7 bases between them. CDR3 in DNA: TGTGCCAGCGGGCGAAACAATGAGCAGTTCTTC. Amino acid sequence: CASGRNNEQFF.

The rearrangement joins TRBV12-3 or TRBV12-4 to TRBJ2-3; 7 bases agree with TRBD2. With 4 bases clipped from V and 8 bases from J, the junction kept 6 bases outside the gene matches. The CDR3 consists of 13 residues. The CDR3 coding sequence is TGTGCCAGCAGTTCTCCGGGACTAAGTACGCAGTATTTT. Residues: CASSSPGLSTQYF.